The TCR beta chain described here comes from a study of T cells in Graves' hyperthyroidism and ophthalmopathy. This clonotype was detected only a few times. There were TCR beta CDR3 regions amplified from RNA transcripts. With the HTBI primer set, the TCR CDR3 went through a first round of RT-PCR. TCRdb re-derived calls from the multiplex PCR reads in MiXCR, one entry per CDR3 protein. This sample has 300,000 to 350,000 distinct CDR3 sequences; over 11% occur once, and the top ten carry roughly 25%. CDR3 length equals 14 residues. The V segment lost 0 bases and the J segment 5 bases; nucleotides outside the gene matches: 4. Per germline, CDR1 KGHSH and CDR2 LQKENI.

The V call is TRBV18, the J call TRBJ2-7; 7 bases map to TRBD2. The sequence came from a woman aged 30 to 39 with Graves' hyperthyroidism. The specimen was blood. This CDR3 reads CASSPPGRWDEQYF. DNA for the CDR3: TGTGCCAGCTCACCACCCGGGAGGTGGGACGAGCAGTACTTC.